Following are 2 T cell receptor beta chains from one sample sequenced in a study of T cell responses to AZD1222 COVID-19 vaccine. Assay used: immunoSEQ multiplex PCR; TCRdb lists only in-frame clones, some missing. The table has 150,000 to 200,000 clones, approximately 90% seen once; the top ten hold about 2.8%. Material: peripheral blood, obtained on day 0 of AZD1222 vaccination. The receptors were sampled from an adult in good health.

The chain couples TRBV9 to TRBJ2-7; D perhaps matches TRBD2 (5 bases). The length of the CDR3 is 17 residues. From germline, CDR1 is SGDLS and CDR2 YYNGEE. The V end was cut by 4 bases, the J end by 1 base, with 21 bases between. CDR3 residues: CASSKTHEGVRSYEQYF. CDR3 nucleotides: TGTGCCAGCAGCAAGACCCACGAGGGTGTTAGGTCCTACGAGCAGTACTTC.

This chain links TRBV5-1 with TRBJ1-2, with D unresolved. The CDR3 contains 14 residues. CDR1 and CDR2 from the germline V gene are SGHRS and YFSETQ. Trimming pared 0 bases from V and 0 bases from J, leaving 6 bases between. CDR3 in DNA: TGCGCCAGCAGCTTGGCAGATTCTAACTATGGCTACACCTTC. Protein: CASSLADSNYGYTF.